This T cell receptor beta chain was sequenced for a study of blood T cell repertoires in COVID-19. Study context: Sources were T cells, B-cell-depleted T cells, or PBMCs; the material itself was cDNA or gDNA.

CDR3 length equals 19 residues. In the original analysis: The authors estimated nucleated cell counts from reference gene primer amplification. Assay used: immunoSEQ multiplex PCR; TCRdb lists only in-frame clones, some missing. D and trimming were read from the DNA, whereas the V and J calls and clone size are those reported in that table. The profile shows some 300,000 clones, approximately 89% of them singletons. The sequence came from a woman in her thirties who had recovered from COVID-19. The source material was peripheral blood. The gene calls are TRBV21-1 and TRBJ2-1; the D segment call TRBD1 is taken from the table without a DNA check. TRBV21-1 is recorded as a pseudogene. CDR3 in amino acids: CASSVHYSRVDHTYNEQFF. DNA for the CDR3: TGTGCCAGCAGCGTACATTATTCCAGGGTCGATCATACCTACAATGAGCAGTTCTTC.